This T cell receptor (beta chain) was recorded in a study of blood T cell repertoires in COVID-19. Study context: Researchers got acute and convalescent COVID-19 samples from the United States, Italy and Spain. Sources were T cells, B-cell-depleted T cells, or PBMCs; the material itself was cDNA or gDNA.

Original data processing: Cell counts per sample came from amplifying reference gene primers. Assay used: immunoSEQ multiplex PCR; TCRdb lists only in-frame clones, some missing. The V and J calls and the clone size are those of that table, but D and trimming were determined from the DNA. The data contain 26,000 or so clones, around nine tenths of them singletons. CDR1 SNHLY and CDR2 FYNNEI come from the germline V gene. This CDR3 contains 15 residues. Trimming removed 6 bases from V and 2 bases from J; junction bases left unmatched: 5. The sequencing sample was made of peripheral blood. The chain couples TRBV2 to TRBJ2-5, with 11 nucleotides matching TRBD2. The source is a human donor in a cohort sampled during active COVID-19. The donor label of this sample is uncertain. CDR3 amino acids: CASRKTSGTQETQYF. As DNA, the CDR3 is TGTGCCAGCAGGAAGACTAGCGGGACGCAAGAGACCCAGTACTTC.